The next 17 T cell receptor beta chains were all read from a single sample in a study of T cell changes during pregnancy in multiple sclerosis. Measured with immunoSEQ multiplex PCR; TCRdb has only the in-frame clones, and not every one. The sample lists 15,000 to 18,000 clones, roughly 80% occurring once. The specimen was CD8+ T cells from peripheral blood mononuclear cells, collected after pregnancy. The receptor source for this set is a female donor in good health, enrolled as a control in a pregnancy study.

The chain joins TRBV5-1 to TRBJ2-3, with TRBD1 as a possible D gene (6 bases). CDR3 size: 16 residues. The V end was cut by 4 bases, the J end by 6 bases, with 21 bases between. Germline values: CDR1 SGHRS, CDR2 YFSETQ. CDR3 in DNA: TGCGCCAGCAGCAAACACCGGGACACCCCCGCGGATACGCAGTATTTT. Its protein is CASSKHRDTPADTQYF.

The chain couples TRBV7-2 to TRBJ2-1, with a possible D match to TRBD2 (5 bases). The germline V and J ends were trimmed by 1 base and 1 base, with 17 bases remaining between them. Germline-derived CDR1 and CDR2 are SGHTA and FQGNSA. The CDR3 extends over 18 amino acids. CDR3 bases: TGTGCCAGCAGCTTAGGGCCTCGGGATGTGTGGTCCTACAATGAGCAGTTCTTC. Residues: CASSLGPRDVWSYNEQFF. The full variable domain, in which reference TRBV7-2 and TRBJ2-1 provide the parts outside the CDR3, is GAGVSQSPSNKVTEKGKDVELRCDPISGHTALYWYRQSLGQGLEFLIYFQGNSAPDKSGLPSDRFSAERTGGSVSTLTIQRTQQEDSAVYLCASSLGPRDVWSYNEQFFGPGTRLTVL.

V usage is TRBV28 and J usage is TRBJ2-1; 11 nucleotides align to TRBD1. Unmatched junction bases numbered 5, after V lost 5 bases and J lost 2 bases. The CDR3 runs to 16 residues. Germline CDR1 and CDR2: MDHEN and SYDVKM. CDR3 region: CASSEPGQGAYNEQFF. For the CDR3, the DNA is TGTGCCAGCAGTGAACCGGGACAGGGGGCCTACAATGAGCAGTTCTTC.

This chain's CDR3 is CASSGGQGKIYGYTF. In DNA, the CDR3 is TGTGCCAGCAGCGGGGGACAGGGGAAGATCTATGGCTACACCTTC. J is TRBJ1-2 and V is TRBV7-9, with TRBD1 matching 10 bases. The CDR3 consists of 15 residues. J gave up 4 bases and V 5 bases, and 7 bases lay outside the gene matches. CDR1 is SEHNR and CDR2 is FQNEAQ in the germline V gene (reference sequence). The full variable domain, with the rest looked up from reference TRBV7-9 and TRBJ1-2, is DTGVSQNPRHKITKRGQNVTFRCDPISEHNRLYWYRQTLGQGPEFLTYFQNEAQLEKSRLLSDRFSAERPKGSFSTLEIQRTEQGDSAMYLCASSGGQGKIYGYTFGSGTRLTVV.

The rearrangement uses TRBV4-2 and TRBJ1-5; TRBD1 might be the D (6 bases). Germline V gene sequence: CDR1 LGHNA, CDR2 YNFKEQ. V lost 0 bases to trimming and J lost 4 bases, with 13 bases between them. CDR3 length: 16 amino acids. Written as DNA, the CDR3 is TGTGCCAGCAGCCAAGATCGTACAGGGCGGAATCAGCCCCAGCATTTT. Residues: CASSQDRTGRNQPQHF.

On this clone itself: The same CDR3 also results from other DNA sequences found in this sample. V is TRBV9 and J is TRBJ2-2, with TRBD1 as a possible D gene (6 bases). With 1 base removed from V and 8 bases from J, the gap between germline ends came to 6 bases. CDR1 and CDR2 (germline): SGDLS, YYNGEE. CDR3 length equals 12 residues. CDR3 coding DNA: TGTGCCAGCAGCGTAAGGGGGGGGGAGCTGTTTTTT. Translating gives CASSVRGGELFF.

The chain couples TRBV27 to TRBJ1-1; tentatively, D is TRBD1 (6 bases). The V and J ends lost 6 bases and 3 bases respectively, with 17 bases between them. This CDR3 region has 15 residues. CDR1 is MNHEY, CDR2 SMNVEV, per germline (reference sequence). CDR3 nucleotides: TGTGCCAGCAGGAGCCCTAGGACAGCTGACACTGAAGCTTTCTTT. Translating it yields CASRSPRTADTEAFF.

This chain links TRBV25-1 with TRBJ1-1, with 11 nucleotides matching TRBD1. Germline V gene lookup returns CDR1 MGHDK and CDR2 SYGVNS. V was pared by 2 bases and J by 4 bases, with 3 bases of the junction left unmatched. The CDR3 has 15 amino acids. The CDR3 DNA is TGTGCCAGCAGTGAAATGGGGACAGGGGGCACTGAAGCTTTCTTT. Encoded protein: CASSEMGTGGTEAFF.

This clone was counted a single time. CDR3 sequence reads: CASSLVRNFSPLHF. Written as DNA, the CDR3 is TGTGCCAGCAGCTTGGTCCGTAATTTTTCACCCCTCCACTTT. This chain uses TRBV5-4 with TRBJ1-6; D is undetermined. The V and J ends lost 0 bases and 9 bases respectively, with 10 bases between them. CDR3 size: 14 residues. Germline assignment: CDR1 SGHNT and CDR2 YYREEE (reference sequence). The full variable domain, rest sourced from reference TRBV5-4 and TRBJ1-6, is ETGVTQSPTHLIKTRGQQVTLRCSSQSGHNTVSWYQQALGQGPQFIFQYYREEENGRGNFPPRFSGLQFPNYSSELNVNALELDDSALYLCASSLVRNFSPLHFGNGTRLTVT.

The chain has TRBV6-4 and TRBJ2-1, with 10 bases aligning to TRBD2. The CDR3 spans 15 residues. J was trimmed by 4 bases and V by 4 bases; bases with no gene match: 4. Germline-derived CDR1 and CDR2 are MRHNA and SNTAGT. The CDR3 nucleotides read TGTGCCAGCAGTGCTTCTAGCGGGAGTTACAATGAGCAGTTCTTC. This gives the protein CASSASSGSYNEQFF.

The V gene is TRBV5-4, the J gene TRBJ2-7, with 8 nucleotides matching TRBD2. Germline V lookup: CDR1 SGHNT, CDR2 YYREEE (reference sequence). This CDR3 contains 14 residues. J gave up 2 bases and V 4 bases, and 5 bases lay outside the gene matches. CDR3 amino acids: CASSRAGATYEQYF. The CDR3, as DNA: TGTGCCAGCAGCCGAGCGGGGGCTACCTACGAGCAGTACTTC.

On this clone itself: At the DNA level, this CDR3 is encoded by other sequences in the same sample as well. The J gene is TRBJ2-7, the V gene TRBV7-8; D is uncertain. The CDR3 contains 12 residues. Germline V CDR1 and CDR2: SGHVS, FQNEAQ. V lost 4 bases, J lost 0 bases, and 4 bases lay in between. For the CDR3, the DNA is TGTGCCAGCAGCTCCCGCTCCTACGAGCAGTACTTC. Amino acid sequence: CASSSRSYEQYF.

V and J are TRBV23-1 and TRBJ1-2; tentatively, D is TRBD1 (6 bases). TRBV23-1 is an ORF, and what it does is uncertain. The CDR3 covers 17 residues. Trimming left V 8 bases short and J 7 bases short, with 29 bases between. The CDR3 coding sequence is TGCGCCAGCGGGGGGGGCGGCCTAACCCACAATTTTTGTGGCTACACCTTC. Translated: CASGGGGLTHNFCGYTF.

The chain is built from TRBV6-1 and TRBJ1-5; possible D gene TRBD1, 6 bases. Germline values: CDR1 MNHNS, CDR2 SASEGT. The ends were cut back, 1 base at V and 7 bases at J, with 11 bases in the middle. The CDR3 sequence is 14 residues long. The DNA of the CDR3 is TGTGCCAGCAGTGAAGGAGTGGGGGCACAGCCCCAGCATTTT. Protein sequence: CASSEGVGAQPQHF.

This clone was seen a single time. The genes are TRBV14 and TRBJ2-1; 7 bases fit TRBD1. Per germline, CDR1 SGHDN and CDR2 FVKESK. The CDR3 runs to 21 residues. V lost 1 base to trimming and J lost 7 bases; unmatched junction nucleotides: 25. DNA of the CDR3: TGTGCCAGCAGCCAAGGACTCCCACGGGACAGCGTGTGGATGAGGATGAATGAGCAGTTCTTC. Translating gives CASSQGLPRDSVWMRMNEQFF.

The J gene is TRBJ1-2, the V gene TRBV7-2; TRBD1 agrees at 9 bases. J gave up 4 bases and V 4 bases, and 7 bases lay outside the gene matches. The CDR3 runs 15 residues. Germline V gene sequence: CDR1 SGHTA, CDR2 FQGNSA. The CDR3, as DNA: TGTGCCAGCAGCTCACCGGGACAGGGCCTCTATGGCTACACCTTC. It translates to CASSSPGQGLYGYTF.

The rearrangement links TRBV10-2 to TRBJ2-1; TRBD2 aligns across 13 bases. CDR3 size: 15 residues. Germline V CDR1 and CDR2: WSHSY, SAAADI. Trimming removed 6 bases from V and 6 bases from J; junction bases left unmatched: 5. The CDR3 DNA is TGCGCCAGCAGATTACTAGCGGGAGGGCCCAATGAGCAGTTCTTC. It encodes CASRLLAGGPNEQFF.